One T cell receptor beta chain is described in this entry. There are 14 residues in the CDR3. Germline CDR1 and CDR2: MNHEY and SMNVEV (reference sequence). Trimming removed 4 bases at V and 4 bases at J, with 13 bases between. A case of COVID-19 had been met by exposed participants within 2 weeks before study entry. The data were taken from a study of blood T cell repertoires in COVID-19. Profiled with immunoSEQ multiplex PCR; TCRdb holds only in-frame clones, not every one. The sample lists 200,000 to 250,000 clones, under 90% occurring once. The chain recombines TRBV27 with TRBJ1-2; D gene unclear. The receptor's source is a woman aged 40 to 50 who had been exposed to COVID-19. The sequenced material came from PBMCs or T cells enriched from blood (not recorded which). CDR3 region: CASSSPTLGYGYTF. The CDR3 nucleotides are TGTGCCAGCAGTTCCCCGACACTAGGCTATGGCTACACCTTC.